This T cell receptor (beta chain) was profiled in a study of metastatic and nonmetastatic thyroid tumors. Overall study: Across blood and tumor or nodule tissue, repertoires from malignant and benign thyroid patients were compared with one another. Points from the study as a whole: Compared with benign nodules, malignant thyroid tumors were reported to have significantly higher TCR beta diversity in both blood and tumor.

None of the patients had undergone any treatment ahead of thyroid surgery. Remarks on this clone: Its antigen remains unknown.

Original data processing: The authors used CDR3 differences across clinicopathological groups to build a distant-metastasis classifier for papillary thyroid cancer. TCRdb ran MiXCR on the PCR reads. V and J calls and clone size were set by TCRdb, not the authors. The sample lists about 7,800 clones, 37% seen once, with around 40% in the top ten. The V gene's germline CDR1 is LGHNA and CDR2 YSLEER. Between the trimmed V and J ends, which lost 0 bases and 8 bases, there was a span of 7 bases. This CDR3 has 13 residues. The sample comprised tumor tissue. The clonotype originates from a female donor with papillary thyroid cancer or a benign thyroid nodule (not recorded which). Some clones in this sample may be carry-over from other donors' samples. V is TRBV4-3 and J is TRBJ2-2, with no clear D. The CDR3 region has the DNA TGCGCCAGCAGCCAAGATCGGATAGGGGAGCTGTTTTTT. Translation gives CASSQDRIGELFF.